In this sample, the clone carrying this T cell receptor beta chain turned up a few times. Its antigen is undetermined. Preparing the TCRbeta library involved the use of unique molecular identifiers. TCRdb re-derived calls from the PCR reads in MiXCR, one entry per CDR3 protein. The sample records about a million distinct CDR3 sequences, about 29% being singletons. This sample is part of a study of T-cell reconstitution after alpha-beta-depleted transplantation in children. Study conclusions and caveats: Certain patients had high TCRbeta diversity at day 60, and it came from recipient T cells and thymic progenitors that survived. Roughly two months post-transplant, alpha-beta T cells reportedly originated from several hundred graft clones that had expanded. T-cell counts and diversity were attributed mostly to newly produced T cells one year after transplant.

Germline V gene sequence: CDR1 SEHNR, CDR2 FQNEAQ (reference sequence). Trimming took 1 base from V and 3 from J, leaving 6 bases between them. The CDR3 length is 13 residues. V usage is TRBV7-9 and J usage is TRBJ2-5, with unresolved D. The receptor was isolated from a boy under two years old who had a stem cell transplant for SCID, so the T cells may come from the graft donor. The material was PBMCs, mostly from graft donor cells, obtained 360 days after TCRalphabeta/CD19-depleted stem cell transplant. CDR3 protein: CASSLVHEETQYF. The DNA for the CDR3 is TGTGCCAGCAGCTTAGTCCACGAAGAGACCCAGTACTTC.